These 23 T cell receptor beta chains were sequenced from one sample in a study of T cell responses to AZD1222 COVID-19 vaccine. Repertoires were generated with immunoSEQ multiplex PCR, while TCRdb's copy carries only in-frame clones and drops some. This repertoire shows roughly 120,000 clones, about 86% found once; its top ten account for roughly 9%. The sequences come from peripheral blood, collected on day 0 of AZD1222 vaccination. These receptors all stem from an adult in good health.

This chain connects TRBV5-4 to TRBJ1-6; TRBD1 might be the D (5 bases). The CDR3 is made up of 15 amino acids. V lost 4 bases, J lost 10 bases, and 18 bases lay in between. The germline V gene has CDR1 SGHNT and CDR2 YYREEE (reference sequence). In nucleotides, the CDR3 is TGTGCCAGCAGCAAAGGACCGCCTAAGGGGTCACCCCTCCACTTT. This encodes CASSKGPPKGSPLHF.

The chain is built from TRBV28 and TRBJ2-1; D unresolved. This CDR3 is built from 12 residues. V was trimmed by 10 bases and J by 0 bases, leaving 7 bases between them. Germline V CDR1 and CDR2: MDHEN, SYDVKM. The CDR3 region has the DNA TGTGCCACAATGAGCTCCTACAATGAGCAGTTCTTC. It encodes CATMSSYNEQFF.

The chain links TRBV27 to TRBJ1-2; D possibly corresponds to TRBD1 (5 bases). V lost 5 bases and J lost 4, with 20 bases in between. Germline-derived CDR1 and CDR2 are MNHEY and SMNVEV (reference sequence). The CDR3 contains 16 residues. This CDR3 reads CASSPLTPGFGYGYTF. DNA of the CDR3: TGTGCCAGCAGTCCATTAACCCCAGGGTTTGGCTATGGCTACACCTTC.

The J gene is TRBJ2-2, the V gene TRBV6-2 or TRBV6-3, with 7 bases lining up with TRBD1. CDR3 length: 17 residues. Germline loops: CDR1 MNHEY, CDR2 SVGEGT. V was pared by 2 bases and J by 4 bases, with 10 bases of the junction left unmatched. The CDR3 nucleotides read TGTGCCAGCAGTTACGGGCAGGGGGTACGGGGCACCGGGGAGCTGTTTTTT. Translating gives CASSYGQGVRGTGELFF.

This clone appeared a single time. The chain recombines TRBV6-5 with TRBJ2-7; possibly TRBD1 or TRBD2 for D (5 bases each). CDR3 length equals 16 residues. The V end lost 2 bases, the J end lost 2 bases, and 16 bases lay between the germline ends. CDR1 is MNHEY, CDR2 SVGAGI, per germline. The CDR3 here is CASSYGPNGATYEQYF. For the CDR3, the DNA is TGTGCCAGCAGTTACGGTCCAAACGGGGCTACCTACGAGCAGTACTTC.

The gene calls are TRBV30 and TRBJ1-1; D might be TRBD1 (6 bases). The CDR3 totals 14 residues. Trimming removed 6 bases at V and 5 bases at J, with 19 bases between. From germline, CDR1 is GTSNPN and CDR2 SVGIG (reference sequence). The CDR3 DNA sequence: TGTGCCTGCACCCCCTACAGGGCCCGGACTGAAGCTTTCTTT. This sequence encodes CACTPYRARTEAFF.

The V gene is TRBV27, the J gene TRBJ1-2; D is undetermined. Germline values: CDR1 MNHEY, CDR2 SMNVEV (reference sequence). The ends were cut back, 4 bases at V and 4 bases at J, with 7 bases in the middle. The CDR3 is made up of 12 amino acids. This CDR3 reads CASSYDGYGYTF. Written as DNA, the CDR3 is TGTGCCAGCAGTTACGACGGCTATGGCTACACCTTC.

CDR3 loop: CATRQGLDYGYTF. In nucleotides, the CDR3 is TGTGCCACCCGACAGGGACTCGACTATGGCTACACCTTC. The chain links TRBV6-5 to TRBJ1-2; 7 bases match TRBD1. Germline V CDR1 and CDR2: MNHEY, SVGAGI. The CDR3 contains 13 residues. Trimming cost V 10 bases and J 3 bases; bases outside gene matches: 8.

This sequence joins TRBV30 and TRBJ1-3; TRBD1 matches at 7 bases. Germline-derived CDR1 and CDR2 are GTSNPN and SVGIG (reference sequence). The junction had 7 bases not matched to a gene; V was cut back by 1 base and J by 1 base. CDR3 length: 16 amino acids. The CDR3 loop is CAWSGYRGLSGNTIYF. The DNA of the CDR3 is TGTGCCTGGAGTGGATACAGGGGACTGTCTGGAAACACCATATATTTT. Supplemented by reference TRBV30 and TRBJ1-3, the full variable domain reads SQTIHQWPATLVQPVGSPLSLECTVEGTSNPNLYWYRQAAGRGLQLLFYSVGIGQISSEVPQNLSASRPQDRQFILSSKKLLLSDSGFYLCAWSGYRGLSGNTIYFGEGSWLTVV.

The chain employs TRBV3-1 (or the pseudogene TRBV3-2) and TRBJ2-1; 8 bases agree with TRBD2. The germline V gene encodes CDR1 LGHDT and CDR2 YNNKEL (reference sequence). The CDR3 length is 16 residues. V was pared by 3 bases and J by 4 bases, with 8 bases of the junction left unmatched. The chain's CDR3 is CASSQGRGAIYNEQFF. The CDR3 region has the DNA TGTGCCAGCAGCCAGGGGCGGGGGGCCATATACAATGAGCAGTTCTTC.

The J gene is TRBJ1-5, the V gene TRBV24-1; 8 bases fit TRBD1. Germline lookup yields CDR1 KGHDR and CDR2 SFDVKD. This CDR3 is 15 amino acids long. Trimming cost V 2 bases and J 7 bases; bases outside gene matches: 6. The CDR3 DNA follows: TGTGCCACCAGTGATTCAACAGGGGGTTGGCAGCCCCAGCATTTT. Its translation: CATSDSTGGWQPQHF.

CDR3 sequence reads: CASSGRFNEKLFF. The CDR3 coding sequence is TGTGCCAGCAGTGGTCGGTTTAATGAAAAACTGTTTTTT. The chain recombines TRBV7-8 with TRBJ1-4, with D uncertain. Germline V gene data show CDR1 as SGHVS and CDR2 as FQNEAQ. Trimming took 6 bases from V and 4 from J, leaving 9 bases between them. The CDR3 loop spans 13 amino acids.

The chain has TRBV7-2 and TRBJ2-3; 7 positions match TRBD1. From germline, CDR1 is SGHTA and CDR2 FQGNSA. The CDR3 totals 16 residues. With V trimmed by 3 bases and J by 1 base, 7 bases remained unmatched. The CDR3 reads CASSFPGGEGTDTQYF. DNA of the CDR3: TGTGCCAGCAGCTTCCCAGGGGGAGAAGGCACAGATACGCAGTATTTT.

This rearrangement joins TRBV7-2 to TRBJ2-3, with TRBD1 matching 11 bases. V dropped 3 bases and J dropped 7; count of bases not matched to a gene: 6. Looked up from germline, CDR1 is SGHTA and CDR2 is FQGNSA. This CDR3 is built from 15 residues. This CDR3 reads CASSFRTGGRNTQYF. The CDR3 nucleotides are TGTGCCAGCAGCTTTAGGACAGGGGGCCGGAATACGCAGTATTTT.

The genes are TRBV7-6 and TRBJ2-7, with D possibly matching TRBD1 (6 bases). Germline CDR1 reads SGHVS; CDR2 reads FNYEAQ. Trimming shortened V by 6 bases and J by 0 bases, and 15 bases separated the two germline ends. The CDR3 consists of 15 residues. CDR3 in DNA: TGTGCCAGCAGTTTCGACAGGCGCTACTCCTACGAGCAGTACTTC. Translating gives CASSFDRRYSYEQYF.

V gene TRBV29-1 combines with J gene TRBJ2-5; D call uncertain. This CDR3 is 10 amino acids long. In germline, CDR1 is SQVTM, CDR2 ANQGSEA. V dropped 7 bases and J dropped 3 bases, with 6 bases sitting between them. CDR3 sequence reads: CSAAEETQYF. CDR3 nucleotide sequence: TGCAGCGCCGCAGAAGAGACCCAGTACTTC.

Comment on this clone: The sample holds other DNA sequences that translate to the same CDR3. CDR3 loop: CASSSLAGGTYEQYF. CDR3 in DNA: TGTGCCAGCAGCTCCCTCGCCGGGGGGACCTACGAGCAGTACTTC. The chain recombines TRBV7-2 with TRBJ2-7; the match to TRBD2 covers 7 bases. Germline V CDR1 and CDR2: SGHTA, FQGNSA. The CDR3 has 15 amino acids. V dropped 4 bases and J dropped 2; count of bases not matched to a gene: 8.

J is TRBJ1-4 and V is TRBV27; 7 positions agree with TRBD1. Germline-derived CDR1 and CDR2 are MNHEY and SMNVEV (reference sequence). The CDR3 is made up of 14 amino acids. Trimming at V came to 3 bases and at J to 7 bases, leaving 5 bases not matched to a gene. The CDR3 protein is CASSFRRGSEKLFF. In DNA form, the CDR3 reads TGTGCCAGCAGTTTCCGCAGGGGGAGTGAAAAACTGTTTTTT.

This sequence joins TRBV12-3 or TRBV12-4 and TRBJ1-6; D unclear. The CDR3 covers 13 residues. Trimming stripped 5 bases from V and 8 bases from J, with 10 bases between. CDR3 coding DNA: TGTGCCAGCAGTACGCAGACCCATTCACCCCTCCACTTT. This encodes CASSTQTHSPLHF.

The rearrangement links TRBV27 to TRBJ2-5; a possible D gene is TRBD2 (6 bases). The V gene lost 1 base and the J gene lost 3 bases, with 9 bases spanning the gap. The CDR3 contains 14 residues. Germline V gene data show CDR1 as MNHEY and CDR2 as SMNVEV (reference sequence). In DNA, the CDR3 is TGTGCCAGCAGTTTATTTGGGGGGAAAGAGACCCAGTACTTC. Amino acid sequence: CASSLFGGKETQYF.

The V and J genes are TRBV30 and TRBJ1-2; D may be TRBD1 (5 bases). CDR1 and CDR2 (germline): GTSNPN, SVGIG (reference sequence). V lost 0 bases and J lost 8, with 13 bases in between. The CDR3 extends over 13 amino acids. CDR3 residues: CAWSVSSGTGYTF. DNA of the CDR3: TGTGCCTGGAGTGTATCGTCTGGGACCGGCTACACCTTC.

This clone showed up just once. The chain is built from TRBV6-5 and TRBJ2-2; possible D gene TRBD2, 6 bases. The CDR3 runs 15 residues. CDR1 MNHEY and CDR2 SVGAGI come from the germline V gene. With 6 bases removed from V and 6 bases from J, the gap between germline ends came to 17 bases. The CDR3 bases are TGTGCCAGCAGCCTGGGAGGTGGAGTCGCCGGGGAGCTGTTTTTT. It encodes CASSLGGGVAGELFF.

The rearrangement links TRBV5-1 to TRBJ2-7, with 13 bases that match TRBD2. The length of the CDR3 is 17 residues. V lost 3 bases, J lost 7 bases, and 13 bases stayed unmatched. Germline V gives CDR1 SGHRS, CDR2 YFSETQ. DNA of the CDR3: TGCGCCAGCAGCTACGGATCTGGACTAGCGGGGGAGGAGGAGCAGTACTTC. Encoded protein: CASSYGSGLAGEEEQYF.